The entry that follows covers one T cell receptor beta chain sequence. Original methodology: Reference gene primer amplification in the assay estimated nucleated cell counts. Using immunoSEQ multiplex PCR, the repertoire was profiled, and TCRdb retains in-frame clones only, with some absent. The DNA gave D and trimming, while V, J and clone size come from that table. The sample has about 170,000 clones, around 84% seen once. This entry belongs to a study of blood T cell repertoires in COVID-19. Across the whole study: Material from acute and convalescent COVID-19 was sourced from the United States, Italy and Spain.

Germline CDR1 reads LNHDA; CDR2 reads SQIVND (reference sequence). Trimming at V came to 8 bases and at J to 6 bases, leaving 10 bases not matched to a gene. The CDR3 covers 14 residues. Sequencing input: peripheral blood. This rearrangement joins TRBV19 to TRBJ1-5; TRBD1 matches 7 bases. The TCR was taken from a woman over 75 with COVID-19, enrolled during active disease. CDR3 DNA: TGTGCCAGTTCGGGACAGAGTGAGACTCAGCCCCAGCATTTT. This encodes CASSGQSETQPQHF.